These T cell receptor beta chains were read from a single sample in a study of T cell responses to AZD1222 COVID-19 vaccine. Repertoires were generated with immunoSEQ multiplex PCR, while TCRdb's copy carries only in-frame clones and drops some. The table shows 95,000 to 110,000 clones, with 91% occurring only once. This specimen consisted of peripheral blood, obtained on day 0 of AZD1222 vaccination. Source of these receptors: an adult in good health. The CDR3 runs from the conserved cysteine through the conserved F or W. The D gene is left open where the match is weak. Not all rows give a size; the values are once, few, many and, for expanded clones, a class.

D gene: -
J gene: TRBJ2-3
V gene: TRBV2
clone size: -
CDR3 protein: CASRRAPLDQDTQYF
CDR3 DNA: TGTGCCAGTCGGCGGGCGCCACTTGACCAAGATACGCAGTATTTT

D gene: -
J gene: TRBJ1-4
V gene: TRBV4-3
clone size: -
CDR3 protein: CASSQAGSANEKLFF
CDR3 DNA: TGCGCCAGCAGCCAAGCGGGGAGTGCTAATGAAAAACTGTTTTTT

D gene: -
J gene: TRBJ2-7
V gene: TRBV12-3/TRBV12-4
clone size: -
CDR3 protein: CASGIHEQYF
CDR3 DNA: TGTGCCAGCGGAATCCACGAGCAGTACTTC

D gene: -
J gene: TRBJ2-2
V gene: TRBV7-8
clone size: once
CDR3 protein: CASSLVSRRAGTVARPGELFF
CDR3 DNA: TGTGCCAGCAGCTTAGTCTCCAGAAGGGCGGGTACAGTGGCCCGCCCCGGGGAGCTGTTTTTT

D gene: -
J gene: TRBJ2-7
V gene: TRBV6-6
clone size: once
CDR3 protein: CASSHDGYEQYF
CDR3 DNA: TGTGCCAGCAGTCACGACGGGTACGAGCAGTACTTC

D gene: -
J gene: TRBJ1-5
V gene: TRBV15
clone size: -
CDR3 protein: CATSRDFPGDPHQPQHF
CDR3 DNA: TGTGCCACCAGCAGAGATTTTCCCGGGGACCCTCATCAGCCCCAGCATTTT

D gene: TRBD1
J gene: TRBJ1-3
V gene: TRBV7-2
clone size: -
CDR3 protein: CASSQQGGSSGNTIYF
CDR3 DNA: TGTGCCAGCAGCCAACAGGGGGGCAGCTCTGGAAACACCATATATTTT

D gene: -
J gene: TRBJ1-1
V gene: TRBV5-1
clone size: -
CDR3 protein: CASSEGQLNTEAFF
CDR3 DNA: TGCGCCAGCAGCGAGGGACAATTGAACACTGAAGCTTTCTTT

D gene: -
J gene: TRBJ1-5
V gene: TRBV27
clone size: -
CDR3 protein: CASSFKRQPQHF
CDR3 DNA: TGTGCCAGCAGTTTTAAGAGGCAGCCCCAGCATTTT

D gene: -
J gene: TRBJ1-2
V gene: TRBV5-6
clone size: -
CDR3 protein: CASSNRGLSGADGYTF
CDR3 DNA: TGTGCCAGCAGCAACCGCGGACTATCGGGGGCGGATGGCTACACCTTC

D gene: -
J gene: TRBJ1-5
V gene: TRBV6-5
clone size: -
CDR3 protein: CASSYSDRNQPQHF
CDR3 DNA: TGTGCCAGCAGTTACTCGGACAGAAATCAGCCCCAGCATTTT

D gene: TRBD2
J gene: TRBJ2-7
V gene: TRBV18
clone size: -
CDR3 protein: CASSPQREWVEQYF
CDR3 DNA: TGTGCCAGCTCACCCCAGCGGGAGTGGGTCGAGCAGTACTTC

D gene: -
J gene: TRBJ2-1
V gene: TRBV2
clone size: few
CDR3 protein: CASSEGPPLNEQFF
CDR3 DNA: TGTGCCAGCAGTGAAGGGCCCCCGCTAAACGAGCAGTTCTTC

D gene: -
J gene: TRBJ2-2
V gene: TRBV14
clone size: -
CDR3 protein: CASSRWRTGELFF
CDR3 DNA: TGTGCCAGCAGCAGATGGAGAACCGGGGAGCTGTTTTTT

D gene: TRBD1
J gene: TRBJ1-5
V gene: TRBV5-4
clone size: -
CDR3 protein: CASSPDRGSQPQHF
CDR3 DNA: TGTGCCAGCAGCCCGGACAGGGGTAGTCAGCCCCAGCATTTT

D gene: -
J gene: TRBJ1-2
V gene: TRBV7-9
clone size: -
CDR3 protein: CASSLLTTQGGYTF
CDR3 DNA: TGTGCCAGCAGCTTACTAACGACGCAGGGTGGCTACACCTTC

D gene: -
J gene: TRBJ2-2
V gene: TRBV7-2
clone size: -
CDR3 protein: CASSPRGPSTGELFF
CDR3 DNA: TGTGCCAGCAGCCCCAGGGGACCCAGCACCGGGGAGCTGTTTTTT

D gene: -
J gene: TRBJ2-1
V gene: TRBV7-9
clone size: -
CDR3 protein: CASSLPGPSYNEQFF
CDR3 DNA: TGTGCCAGCAGCTTACCGGGCCCCTCCTACAATGAGCAGTTCTTC

D gene: -
J gene: TRBJ1-6
V gene: TRBV28
clone size: -
CDR3 protein: CASTPGGGLSYNSPLHF
CDR3 DNA: TGTGCCAGCACCCCAGGAGGGGGTCTCTCCTATAATTCACCCCTCCACTTT

D gene: TRBD2
J gene: TRBJ2-1
V gene: TRBV10-2
clone size: -
CDR3 protein: CASSEGGGLAGRINEQFF
CDR3 DNA: TGCGCCAGCAGTGAGGGGGGGGGACTAGCGGGAAGAATCAATGAGCAGTTCTTC

D gene: -
J gene: TRBJ1-5
V gene: TRBV5-8
clone size: -
CDR3 protein: CASSLAREGPEPQHF
CDR3 DNA: TGTGCCAGCAGCTTGGCCCGAGAGGGTCCGGAGCCCCAGCATTTT

D gene: -
J gene: TRBJ1-2
V gene: TRBV30
clone size: -
CDR3 protein: CAWSPGGSGYTF
CDR3 DNA: TGTGCCTGGAGTCCCGGTGGCTCTGGCTACACCTTC

D gene: -
J gene: TRBJ1-1
V gene: TRBV6-1
clone size: -
CDR3 protein: CASSGGGQAVVNTEAFF
CDR3 DNA: TGTGCCAGCAGTGGGGGCGGCCAGGCGGTTGTGAACACTGAAGCTTTCTTT

D gene: -
J gene: TRBJ1-1
V gene: TRBV18
clone size: -
CDR3 protein: CASSPQEMNTEAFF
CDR3 DNA: TGTGCCAGCTCACCACAGGAAATGAACACTGAAGCTTTCTTT

D gene: -
J gene: TRBJ2-7
V gene: TRBV6-2/TRBV6-3
clone size: -
CDR3 protein: CASSYGWEQYF
CDR3 DNA: TGTGCCAGCAGTTACGGTTGGGAGCAGTACTTC

D gene: TRBD2
J gene: TRBJ2-5
V gene: TRBV11-2
clone size: once
CDR3 protein: CASSLEPSGGRETQYF
CDR3 DNA: TGTGCCAGCAGCTTAGAGCCTAGCGGGGGCAGAGAGACCCAGTACTTC

D gene: -
J gene: TRBJ2-1
V gene: TRBV14
clone size: -
CDR3 protein: CASSLVDGILMFF
CDR3 DNA: TGTGCCAGCAGCCTAGTTGACGGGATCCTTATGTTCTTC

D gene: TRBD1
J gene: TRBJ2-7
V gene: TRBV6-5
clone size: -
CDR3 protein: CASSYRGQNYEQYF
CDR3 DNA: TGTGCCAGCAGTTACAGGGGGCAAAACTACGAGCAGTACTTC

D gene: TRBD2
J gene: TRBJ2-1
V gene: TRBV19
clone size: -
CDR3 protein: CASRPSGRPNEQFF
CDR3 DNA: TGTGCCAGCCGTCCCAGCGGGAGGCCCAATGAGCAGTTCTTC

D gene: -
J gene: TRBJ2-1
V gene: TRBV5-1
clone size: -
CDR3 protein: CASSVTLGLYNEQFF
CDR3 DNA: TGCGCCAGCAGCGTCACCCTGGGGTTGTACAATGAGCAGTTCTTC

D gene: TRBD2
J gene: TRBJ2-7
V gene: TRBV3-1/TRBV3-2
clone size: -
CDR3 protein: CASSPGLAGEQYF
CDR3 DNA: TGTGCCAGCAGCCCCGGACTAGCGGGGGAGCAGTACTTC

D gene: -
J gene: TRBJ2-7
V gene: TRBV28
clone size: -
CDR3 protein: CASSRPPRTDDTYEQYF
CDR3 DNA: TGTGCCAGCAGTCGCCCTCCAAGGACCGACGACACCTACGAGCAGTACTTC

D gene: -
J gene: TRBJ2-5
V gene: TRBV5-1
clone size: -
CDR3 protein: CASSPGTVFQETQYF
CDR3 DNA: TGCGCCAGCAGCCCAGGGACTGTCTTTCAAGAGACCCAGTACTTC

D gene: TRBD2
J gene: TRBJ2-1
V gene: TRBV27
clone size: -
CDR3 protein: CASRVGLAGGNEQFF
CDR3 DNA: TGTGCCAGCAGGGTGGGACTAGCGGGAGGCAATGAGCAGTTCTTC

D gene: -
J gene: TRBJ1-1
V gene: TRBV5-1
clone size: -
CDR3 protein: CASSFGQVNTEAFF
CDR3 DNA: TGCGCCAGCAGCTTTGGGCAGGTGAACACTGAAGCTTTCTTT

D gene: -
J gene: TRBJ1-5
V gene: TRBV19
clone size: -
CDR3 protein: CASSVQGGQPQHF
CDR3 DNA: TGTGCCAGTAGTGTTCAGGGTGGGCAGCCCCAGCATTTT